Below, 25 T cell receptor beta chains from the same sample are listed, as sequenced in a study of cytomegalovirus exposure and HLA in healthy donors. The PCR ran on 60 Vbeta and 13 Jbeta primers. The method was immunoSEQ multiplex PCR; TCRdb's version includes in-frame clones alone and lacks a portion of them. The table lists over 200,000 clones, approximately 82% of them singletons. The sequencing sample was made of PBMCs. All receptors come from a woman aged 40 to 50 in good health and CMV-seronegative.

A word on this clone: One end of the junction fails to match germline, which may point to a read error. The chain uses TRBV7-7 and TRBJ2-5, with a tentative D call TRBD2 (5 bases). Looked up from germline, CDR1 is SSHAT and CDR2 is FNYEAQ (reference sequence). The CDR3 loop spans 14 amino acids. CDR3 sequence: CASSFGLFEETQYF. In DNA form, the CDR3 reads TGTGCTAGCAGTTTCGGACTTTTCGAAGAGACCCAGTACTTC.

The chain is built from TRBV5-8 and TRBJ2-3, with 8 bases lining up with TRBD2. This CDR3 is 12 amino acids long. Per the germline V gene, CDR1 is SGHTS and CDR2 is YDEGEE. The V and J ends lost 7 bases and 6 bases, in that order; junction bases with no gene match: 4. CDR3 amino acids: CASRGGLDTQYF. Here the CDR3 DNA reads TGTGCCAGCCGGGGGGGCTTGGATACGCAGTATTTT. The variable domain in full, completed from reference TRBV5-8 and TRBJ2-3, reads EAGVTQSPTHLIKTRGQQATLRCSPISGHTSVYWYQQALGLGLQFLLWYDEGEERNRGNFPPRFSGRQFPNYSSELNVNALELEDSALYLCASRGGLDTQYFGPGTRLTVL.

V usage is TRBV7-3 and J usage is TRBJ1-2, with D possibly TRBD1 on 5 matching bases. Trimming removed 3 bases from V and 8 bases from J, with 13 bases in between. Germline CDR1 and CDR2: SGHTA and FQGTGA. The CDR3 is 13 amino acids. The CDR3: CASSLTDASGYTF. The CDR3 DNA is TGTGCCAGCAGCTTGACAGACGCCTCCGGCTACACCTTC.

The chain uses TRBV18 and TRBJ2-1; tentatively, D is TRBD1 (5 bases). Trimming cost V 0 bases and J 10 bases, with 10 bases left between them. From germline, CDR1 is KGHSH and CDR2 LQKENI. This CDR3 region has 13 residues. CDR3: CASSPPPTAEQFF. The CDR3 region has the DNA TGTGCCAGCTCACCACCGCCGACAGCAGAGCAGTTCTTC. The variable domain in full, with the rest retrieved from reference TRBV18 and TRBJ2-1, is NAGVMQNPRHLVRRRGQEARLRCSPMKGHSHVYWYRQLPEEGLKFMVYLQKENIIDESGMPKERFSAEFPKEGPSILRIQQVVRGDSAAYFCASSPPPTAEQFFGPGTRLTVL.

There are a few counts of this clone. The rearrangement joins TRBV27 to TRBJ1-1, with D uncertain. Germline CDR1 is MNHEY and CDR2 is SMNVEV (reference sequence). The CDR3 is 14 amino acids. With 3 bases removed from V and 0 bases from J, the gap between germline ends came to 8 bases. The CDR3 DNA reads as TGTGCCAGCAGTTTTTCAGCGATGAACACTGAAGCTTTCTTT. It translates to CASSFSAMNTEAFF.

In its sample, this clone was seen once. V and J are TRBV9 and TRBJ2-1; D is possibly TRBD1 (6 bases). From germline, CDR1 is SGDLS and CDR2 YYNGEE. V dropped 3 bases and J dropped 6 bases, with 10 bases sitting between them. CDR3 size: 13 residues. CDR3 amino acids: CASSGQQGNEQFF. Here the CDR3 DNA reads TGTGCCAGCAGCGGGCAACAGGGCAATGAGCAGTTCTTC.

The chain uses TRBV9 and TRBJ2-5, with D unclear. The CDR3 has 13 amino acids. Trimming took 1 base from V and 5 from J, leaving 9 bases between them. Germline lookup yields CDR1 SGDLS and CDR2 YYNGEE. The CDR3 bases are TGTGCCAGCAGCGTATCCCCCCTTGAGACCCAGTACTTC. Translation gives CASSVSPLETQYF.

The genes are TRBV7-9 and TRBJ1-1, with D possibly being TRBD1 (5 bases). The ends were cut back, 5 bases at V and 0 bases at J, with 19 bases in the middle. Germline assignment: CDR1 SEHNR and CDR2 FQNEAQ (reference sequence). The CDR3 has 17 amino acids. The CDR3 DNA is TGTGCCAGCAGCCTAATTCAGGGAGGGGTGGTGAACACTGAAGCTTTCTTT. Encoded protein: CASSLIQGGVVNTEAFF.

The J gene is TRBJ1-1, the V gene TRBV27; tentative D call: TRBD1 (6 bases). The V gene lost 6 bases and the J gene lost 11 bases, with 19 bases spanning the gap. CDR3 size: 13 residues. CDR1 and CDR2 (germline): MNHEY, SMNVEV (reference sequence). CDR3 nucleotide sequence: TGTGCCAGCAGCTTCTACAAACAGGGAGTTGCTTTCTTT. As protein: CASSFYKQGVAFF.

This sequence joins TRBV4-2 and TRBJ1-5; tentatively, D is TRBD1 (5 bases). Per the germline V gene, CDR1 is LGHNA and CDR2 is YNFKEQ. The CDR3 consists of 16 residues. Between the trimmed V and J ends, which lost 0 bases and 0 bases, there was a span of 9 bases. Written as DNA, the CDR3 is TGTGCCAGCAGCCAAGACGGAGACAGTAGCAATCAGCCCCAGCATTTT. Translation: CASSQDGDSSNQPQHF.

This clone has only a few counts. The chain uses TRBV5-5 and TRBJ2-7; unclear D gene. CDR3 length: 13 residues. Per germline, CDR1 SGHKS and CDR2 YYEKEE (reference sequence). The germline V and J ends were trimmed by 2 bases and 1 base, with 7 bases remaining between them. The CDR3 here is CASSFTSSYEQYF. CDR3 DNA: TGTGCCAGCAGCTTTACCAGTTCCTACGAGCAGTACTTC.

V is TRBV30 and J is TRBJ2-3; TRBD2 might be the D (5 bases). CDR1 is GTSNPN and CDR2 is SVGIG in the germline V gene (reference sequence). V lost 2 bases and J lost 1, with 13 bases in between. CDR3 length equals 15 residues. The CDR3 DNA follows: TGTGCCTGGAGTTGGGCGGGCCGGGGCACAGATACGCAGTATTTT. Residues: CAWSWAGRGTDTQYF.

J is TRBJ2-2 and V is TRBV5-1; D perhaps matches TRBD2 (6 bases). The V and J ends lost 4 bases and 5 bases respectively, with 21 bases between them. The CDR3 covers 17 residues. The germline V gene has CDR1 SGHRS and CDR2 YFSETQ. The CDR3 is CASSPSPGGPRTGELFF. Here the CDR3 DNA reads TGCGCCAGCAGCCCATCACCCGGGGGTCCTAGGACCGGGGAGCTGTTTTTT.

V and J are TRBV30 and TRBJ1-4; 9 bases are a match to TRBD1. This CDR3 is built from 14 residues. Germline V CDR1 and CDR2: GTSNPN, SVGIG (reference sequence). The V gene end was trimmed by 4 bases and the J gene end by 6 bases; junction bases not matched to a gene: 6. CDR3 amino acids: CAWTPGQGHEKLFF. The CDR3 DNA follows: TGTGCCTGGACCCCGGGACAGGGACATGAAAAACTGTTTTTT.

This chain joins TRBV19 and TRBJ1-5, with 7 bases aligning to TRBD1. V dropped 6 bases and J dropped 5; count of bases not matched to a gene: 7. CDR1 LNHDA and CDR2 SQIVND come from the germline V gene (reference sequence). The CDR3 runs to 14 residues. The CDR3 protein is CASSGDRSYQPQHF. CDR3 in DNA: TGTGCCAGTAGCGGGGACAGAAGTTATCAGCCCCAGCATTTT.

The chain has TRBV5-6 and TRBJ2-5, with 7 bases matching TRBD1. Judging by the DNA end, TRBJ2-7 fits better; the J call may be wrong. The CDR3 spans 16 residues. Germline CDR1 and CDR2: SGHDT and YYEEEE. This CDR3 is CASSLRGQKSSYEQYF. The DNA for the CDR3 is TGTGCCAGCAGCTTGAGGGGGCAGAAGAGCTCCTACGAGCAGTACTTC.

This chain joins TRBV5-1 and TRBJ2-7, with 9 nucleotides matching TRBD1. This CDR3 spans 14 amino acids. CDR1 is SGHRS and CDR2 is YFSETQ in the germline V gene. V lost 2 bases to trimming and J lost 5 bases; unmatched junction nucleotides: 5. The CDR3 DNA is TGCGCCAGCAGCTTAGTACAGGGGGCAAACGAGCAGTACTTC. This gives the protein CASSLVQGANEQYF.

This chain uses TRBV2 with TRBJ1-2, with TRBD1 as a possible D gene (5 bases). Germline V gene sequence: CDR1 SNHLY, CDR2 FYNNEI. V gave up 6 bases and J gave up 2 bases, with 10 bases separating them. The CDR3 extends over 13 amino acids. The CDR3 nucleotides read TGTGCCAGCAGGGAGACAGTCAACTATGGCTACACCTTC. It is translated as CASRETVNYGYTF.

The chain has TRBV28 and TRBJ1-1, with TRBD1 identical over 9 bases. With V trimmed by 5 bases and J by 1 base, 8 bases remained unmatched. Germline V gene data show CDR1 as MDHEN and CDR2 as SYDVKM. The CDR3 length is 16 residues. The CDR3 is CASSQIGQGTNTEAFF. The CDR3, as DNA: TGTGCCAGCAGTCAAATCGGACAGGGGACGAACACTGAAGCTTTCTTT.

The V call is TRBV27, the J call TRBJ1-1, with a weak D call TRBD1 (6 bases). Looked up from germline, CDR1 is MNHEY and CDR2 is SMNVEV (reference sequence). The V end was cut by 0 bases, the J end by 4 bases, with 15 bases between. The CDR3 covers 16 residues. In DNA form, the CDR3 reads TGTGCCAGCAGTTTATCCCCTACAGGGCTTAGCACTGAAGCTTTCTTT. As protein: CASSLSPTGLSTEAFF.

CDR3: CASSSGGWGNQPQHF. The CDR3 DNA reads TGTGCCAGCAGTTCTGGGGGCTGGGGCAATCAGCCCCAGCATTTT. The genes are TRBV27 and TRBJ1-5; D perhaps matches TRBD1 (6 bases). Per germline, CDR1 MNHEY and CDR2 SMNVEV (reference sequence). CDR3 size: 15 residues. The V end was cut by 4 bases, the J end by 2 bases, with 12 bases between.

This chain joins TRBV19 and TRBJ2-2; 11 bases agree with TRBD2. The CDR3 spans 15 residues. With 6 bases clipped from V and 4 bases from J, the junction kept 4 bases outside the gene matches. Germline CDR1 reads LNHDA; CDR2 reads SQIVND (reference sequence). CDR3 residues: CASSMTSGVTGELFF. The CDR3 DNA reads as TGTGCCAGTAGCATGACTAGCGGGGTCACCGGGGAGCTGTTTTTT.

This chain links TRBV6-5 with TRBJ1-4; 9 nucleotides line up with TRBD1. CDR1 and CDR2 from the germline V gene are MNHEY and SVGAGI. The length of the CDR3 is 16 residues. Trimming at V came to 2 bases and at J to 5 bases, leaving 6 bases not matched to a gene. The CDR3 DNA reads TGTGCCAGCAGTTACGGCAACGGACAGGGGAATGAAAAACTGTTTTTT. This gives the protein CASSYGNGQGNEKLFF.

DNA for the CDR3: TGTGCCAGCTCACCCTGGGACATCCTACGCGACGAGCAGTACTTC. Protein: CASSPWDILRDEQYF. The chain employs TRBV18 and TRBJ2-7, with D possibly matching TRBD1 (6 bases). The V gene lost 3 bases and the J gene lost 5 bases, with 17 bases spanning the gap. The CDR3 spans 15 residues. Germline CDR1 is KGHSH and CDR2 is LQKENI.

CDR3 nucleotides: TGTGCCAGCAGCAACCCTAGCGGGTCAGATACGCAGTATTTT. Translating it yields CASSNPSGSDTQYF. The chain recombines TRBV5-8 with TRBJ2-3; 8 nucleotides agree with TRBD2. CDR1 is SGHTS and CDR2 is YDEGEE in the germline V gene. The CDR3 totals 14 residues. J lost 4 bases, V lost 4 bases, and 5 bases had no gene match.